This TCR beta chain was identified during a study of breast tumors, draining lymph nodes, adjacent tissues. General study findings and limits: Tumor TCR diversity was below lymph nodes but above nontumor tissue.

TCRdb re-called the multiplex PCR reads with MiXCR, one entry per CDR3 protein. The repertoire consists of 180,000 or so distinct CDR3 sequences, with about 33% occurring once and the leading ten covering about 3.7%. A remark on this clonotype: The antigen is not known.

Trimming removed 3 bases at V and 4 bases at J, with 12 bases between. The V gene's germline CDR1 is SEHNR and CDR2 FQNEAQ (reference sequence). This CDR3 comprises 15 residues. The lymph nodes were axillary draining lymph nodes from breast cancer patients. The chain carries TRBV7-9 and TRBJ1-4; D not certain. Sequencing used axillary lymph node tissue. The TCR sequence derives from a female donor with breast cancer. Some clones in this sample may be carry-over from other donors' samples. CDR3 DNA sequence: TGTGCCAGCAGCTTGATAGAGTCCCTTAATGAAAAACTGTTTTTT. Its protein is CASSLIESLNEKLFF.